This T cell receptor (beta chain) was obtained from a study of metastatic and nonmetastatic thyroid tumors. Study-wide points: Benign nodules reportedly had significantly lower TCR beta diversity than malignant thyroid tumors in blood and tumor.

Source study methods: Clinicopathological groups of papillary thyroid cancer showed CDR3 differences that were used to build a distant-metastasis classifier. With MiXCR, TCRdb called clones anew from the PCR reads. In this record, the V and J calls reflect TCRdb's handling and not the investigators' own analysis. The profile shows some 19,000 clones, 20% to 30% of them singletons. By its share, this clone is medium-sized. Its target is not known. At one boundary the junction diverges from the germline segment, which might be a read error. All patients reached thyroid surgery having received no treatment beforehand. The clonotype was recovered from a male donor with papillary thyroid cancer or a benign thyroid nodule (not recorded which). Some clones in this sample may be carry-over from other donors' samples. Sequencing was performed on blood.

The CDR3: CASSFTGSSEQYF. The CDR3 DNA reads as TGTGCCAGCAGTTTTACAGGGTCCTCCGAGCAGTACTTC. The gene calls are TRBV28 and TRBJ2-7, with D perhaps TRBD1 (6 bases). From germline, CDR1 is MDHEN and CDR2 SYDVKM. CDR3 size: 13 residues.